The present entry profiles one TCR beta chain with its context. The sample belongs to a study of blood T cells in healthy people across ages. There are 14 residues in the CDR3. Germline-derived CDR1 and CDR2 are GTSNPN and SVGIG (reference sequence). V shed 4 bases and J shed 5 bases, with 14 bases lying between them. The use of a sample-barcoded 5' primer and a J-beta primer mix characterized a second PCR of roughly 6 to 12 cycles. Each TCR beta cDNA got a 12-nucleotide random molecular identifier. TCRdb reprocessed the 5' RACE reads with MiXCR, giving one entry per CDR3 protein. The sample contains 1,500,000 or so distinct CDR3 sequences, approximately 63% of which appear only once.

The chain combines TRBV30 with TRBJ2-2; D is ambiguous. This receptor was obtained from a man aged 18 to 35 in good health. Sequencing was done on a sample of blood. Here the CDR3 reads CAWIQQFRTGELFF. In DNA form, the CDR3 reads TGTGCCTGGATTCAACAGTTCAGAACCGGGGAGCTGTTTTTT.